Shown below are 15 T cell receptor beta chains from a single sample sequenced in a study of human T cells and chemical hapten exposure. Time point noted: patch test 1, 2 weeks after DPC sensitization. Treatment here: therapeutic diphenylcyclopropenone sensitization with weekly scalp DPC. TCRdb re-called the RACE reads through MiXCR, storing one row per CDR3 protein. The sample carries tens of thousands of distinct CDR3 sequences, around 30% recorded once. Material: whole blood, obtained in connection with sensitization to the hapten diphenylcyclopropenone (DPC). The receptors originated from a man in his forties or fifties with alopecia areata. Some clones in this sample may be carry-over from other donors' samples.

The sample holds a few counts of this clonotype. V and J are TRBV24-1 and TRBJ2-5; 7 bases map to TRBD1. The germline CDR1 and CDR2 sequences are KGHDR and SFDVKD. The CDR3 extends over 14 amino acids. V dropped 3 bases and J dropped 9; count of bases not matched to a gene: 9. Here the CDR3 reads CATSDGTAPHPQYF. The CDR3, as DNA: TGTGCCACCAGTGATGGGACAGCCCCTCATCCCCAGTACTTC.

The rearrangement uses TRBV5-1 and TRBJ2-2; a possible D gene is TRBD2 (5 bases). This CDR3 region has 14 residues. The ends were cut back, 3 bases at V and 3 bases at J, with 9 bases in the middle. Germline CDR1 reads SGHRS; CDR2 reads YFSETQ. As DNA, the CDR3 is TGCGCCAGCAGCTCAACCGGGGACACCGGGGAGCTGTTTTTT. As protein: CASSSTGDTGELFF.

This chain connects TRBV7-9 to TRBJ2-1; 11 positions agree with TRBD2. CDR1 SEHNR and CDR2 FQNEAQ come from the germline V gene (reference sequence). After removal of 3 bases from V and 6 bases from J, the junction contained 10 bases not matched to a gene. The CDR3 is 17 residues long. In DNA, the CDR3 is TGTGCCAGCAGCTTGGAGATAGCGGGAGGGCCCAGCAATGAGCAGTTCTTC. Its translation is CASSLEIAGGPSNEQFF.

The chain links TRBV20-1 to TRBJ2-5; D gene unclear. Trimming removed 4 bases at V and 0 bases at J, with 15 bases between. The CDR3 covers 15 residues. Germline CDR1 DFQATT, CDR2 SNEGSKA (reference sequence). The CDR3, as DNA: TGCAGTGCTATTCTCCTTGAGCAGTACCAAGAGACCCAGTACTTC. Protein sequence: CSAILLEQYQETQYF.

This clonotype was counted only a few times. This chain uses TRBV20-1 with TRBJ2-3, with 13 positions matching TRBD2. This CDR3 region has 14 residues. Germline loops: CDR1 DFQATT, CDR2 SNEGSKA (reference sequence). CDR3 protein: CSAGGTSGADTQYF. The CDR3 coding sequence is TGCAGCGCAGGGGGGACTAGCGGGGCAGATACGCAGTATTTT.

This clonotype was seen a few times. The chain combines TRBV20-1 with TRBJ2-5; D gene uncertain. This CDR3 is 15 amino acids long. Germline CDR1 reads DFQATT; CDR2 reads SNEGSKA (reference sequence). V lost 3 bases and J lost 2, with 16 bases in between. As DNA, the CDR3 is TGCAGTGCTAGGGTACAGACCACTGCTCAAGAGACCCAGTACTTC. This encodes CSARVQTTAQETQYF.

This clonotype was detected a few times. The chain carries TRBV27 and TRBJ2-7; 9 nucleotides align to TRBD2. CDR3 size: 13 residues. Trimming at V came to 6 bases and at J to 7 bases, leaving 7 bases not matched to a gene. Germline assignment: CDR1 MNHEY and CDR2 SMNVEV (reference sequence). CDR3 amino acids: CASRGLALQEQYF. Written as DNA, the CDR3 is TGTGCCAGCAGGGGACTAGCCCTCCAGGAGCAGTACTTC.

J is TRBJ1-4 and V is TRBV4-1, with D possibly being TRBD1 (5 bases). Germline values: CDR1 MGHRA, CDR2 YSYEKL. With 7 bases removed from V and 3 bases from J, the gap between germline ends came to 12 bases. The CDR3 consists of 14 residues. In nucleotides, the CDR3 is TGCGCCAGCAACGCAGGGTTCTCTAATGAAAAACTGTTTTTT. Its translation: CASNAGFSNEKLFF.

This clonotype was observed a few times. The chain uses TRBV30 and TRBJ2-3, with TRBD2 matching over 7 bases. CDR3 length: 14 amino acids. Germline V gene lookup returns CDR1 GTSNPN and CDR2 SVGIG (reference sequence). The trim removed 5 bases at V and 5 bases at J, leaving 10 bases unmatched. The CDR3 loop is CAWDGTTPQDTQYF. The CDR3 coding sequence is TGTGCCTGGGATGGGACTACCCCCCAAGATACGCAGTATTTT.

The rearrangement uses TRBV28 and TRBJ1-2; TRBD1 agrees at 7 bases. The CDR3 has 14 amino acids. The V gene end was trimmed by 10 bases and the J gene end by 4 bases; junction bases not matched to a gene: 12. Germline CDR1 reads MDHEN; CDR2 reads SYDVKM. The CDR3, as DNA: TGTGCCACCTCGACAGGGAGGAGCGGCTATGGCTACACCTTC. This gives the protein CATSTGRSGYGYTF.

CDR3 protein: CASSLGGAVYGYTF. In nucleotides, the CDR3 is TGTGCCAGCAGCTTAGGGGGAGCGGTCTATGGCTACACCTTC. The gene calls are TRBV7-2 and TRBJ1-2; D is unclear. CDR3 length: 14 amino acids. The V end lost 1 base, the J end lost 4 bases, and 10 bases lay between the germline ends. In germline, CDR1 is SGHTA, CDR2 FQGNSA.

A remark on this clonotype: A junction boundary mismatches the germline segment, possibly from a read error. The chain links TRBV18 to TRBJ1-4; D is perhaps TRBD1 (6 bases). The CDR3 extends over 17 amino acids. Germline V gene lookup returns CDR1 KGHSH and CDR2 LQKENI. The CDR3 nucleotides read TGTGCCAGCTCACCAAGGGGGACATCTGCAACTAATGAAAAGCTGTTTTTT. Protein: CASSPRGTSATNEKLFF.

As to this clonotype: The junction differs from germline at one of its ends, possibly a read error. The J gene is TRBJ1-1, the V gene TRBV20-1, with 8 bases matching TRBD1. The germline CDR1 and CDR2 sequences are DFQATT and SNEGSKA (reference sequence). The CDR3 length is 14 residues. CDR3 in DNA: TGCAGTGCCAGGCAGGGGGCTATGAACACTGAAACTTTCTTT. Protein product: CSARQGAMNTETFF.

The CDR3 nucleotides read TGTGCCAGCAGCCGACTCCTAGCGGGGTCCTACAATGAGCAGTTCTTC. Protein sequence: CASSRLLAGSYNEQFF. The gene calls are TRBV6-5 and TRBJ2-1; 9 nucleotides line up with TRBD2. The germline CDR1 and CDR2 sequences are MNHEY and SVGAGI. After removal of 6 bases from V and 1 base from J, the junction contained 7 bases not matched to a gene. The CDR3 has 16 residues.

The chain uses TRBV5-1 and TRBJ2-7, with D possibly being TRBD2 (6 bases). The CDR3 runs 14 residues. Germline assignment: CDR1 SGHRS and CDR2 YFSETQ. V was clipped by 5 bases and J by 2 bases, with 14 bases between them. Written as DNA, the CDR3 is TGCGCCAGCAGGCCCCGGGACTCAACCTACGAGCAGTACTTC. Translation: CASRPRDSTYEQYF.